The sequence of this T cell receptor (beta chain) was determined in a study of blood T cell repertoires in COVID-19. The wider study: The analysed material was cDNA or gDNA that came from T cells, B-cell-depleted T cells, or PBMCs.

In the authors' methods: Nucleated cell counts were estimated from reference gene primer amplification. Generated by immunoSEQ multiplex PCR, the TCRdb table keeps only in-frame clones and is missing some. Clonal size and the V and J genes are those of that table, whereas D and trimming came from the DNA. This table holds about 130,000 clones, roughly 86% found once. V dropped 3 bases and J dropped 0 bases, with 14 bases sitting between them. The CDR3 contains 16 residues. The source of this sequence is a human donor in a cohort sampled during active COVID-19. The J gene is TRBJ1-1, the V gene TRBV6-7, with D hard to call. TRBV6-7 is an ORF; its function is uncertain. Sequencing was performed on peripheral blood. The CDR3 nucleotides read TGTGCCAGCAGTTATCGAGGTTTCGGAGTGAACACTGAAGCTTTCTTT. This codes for CASSYRGFGVNTEAFF.